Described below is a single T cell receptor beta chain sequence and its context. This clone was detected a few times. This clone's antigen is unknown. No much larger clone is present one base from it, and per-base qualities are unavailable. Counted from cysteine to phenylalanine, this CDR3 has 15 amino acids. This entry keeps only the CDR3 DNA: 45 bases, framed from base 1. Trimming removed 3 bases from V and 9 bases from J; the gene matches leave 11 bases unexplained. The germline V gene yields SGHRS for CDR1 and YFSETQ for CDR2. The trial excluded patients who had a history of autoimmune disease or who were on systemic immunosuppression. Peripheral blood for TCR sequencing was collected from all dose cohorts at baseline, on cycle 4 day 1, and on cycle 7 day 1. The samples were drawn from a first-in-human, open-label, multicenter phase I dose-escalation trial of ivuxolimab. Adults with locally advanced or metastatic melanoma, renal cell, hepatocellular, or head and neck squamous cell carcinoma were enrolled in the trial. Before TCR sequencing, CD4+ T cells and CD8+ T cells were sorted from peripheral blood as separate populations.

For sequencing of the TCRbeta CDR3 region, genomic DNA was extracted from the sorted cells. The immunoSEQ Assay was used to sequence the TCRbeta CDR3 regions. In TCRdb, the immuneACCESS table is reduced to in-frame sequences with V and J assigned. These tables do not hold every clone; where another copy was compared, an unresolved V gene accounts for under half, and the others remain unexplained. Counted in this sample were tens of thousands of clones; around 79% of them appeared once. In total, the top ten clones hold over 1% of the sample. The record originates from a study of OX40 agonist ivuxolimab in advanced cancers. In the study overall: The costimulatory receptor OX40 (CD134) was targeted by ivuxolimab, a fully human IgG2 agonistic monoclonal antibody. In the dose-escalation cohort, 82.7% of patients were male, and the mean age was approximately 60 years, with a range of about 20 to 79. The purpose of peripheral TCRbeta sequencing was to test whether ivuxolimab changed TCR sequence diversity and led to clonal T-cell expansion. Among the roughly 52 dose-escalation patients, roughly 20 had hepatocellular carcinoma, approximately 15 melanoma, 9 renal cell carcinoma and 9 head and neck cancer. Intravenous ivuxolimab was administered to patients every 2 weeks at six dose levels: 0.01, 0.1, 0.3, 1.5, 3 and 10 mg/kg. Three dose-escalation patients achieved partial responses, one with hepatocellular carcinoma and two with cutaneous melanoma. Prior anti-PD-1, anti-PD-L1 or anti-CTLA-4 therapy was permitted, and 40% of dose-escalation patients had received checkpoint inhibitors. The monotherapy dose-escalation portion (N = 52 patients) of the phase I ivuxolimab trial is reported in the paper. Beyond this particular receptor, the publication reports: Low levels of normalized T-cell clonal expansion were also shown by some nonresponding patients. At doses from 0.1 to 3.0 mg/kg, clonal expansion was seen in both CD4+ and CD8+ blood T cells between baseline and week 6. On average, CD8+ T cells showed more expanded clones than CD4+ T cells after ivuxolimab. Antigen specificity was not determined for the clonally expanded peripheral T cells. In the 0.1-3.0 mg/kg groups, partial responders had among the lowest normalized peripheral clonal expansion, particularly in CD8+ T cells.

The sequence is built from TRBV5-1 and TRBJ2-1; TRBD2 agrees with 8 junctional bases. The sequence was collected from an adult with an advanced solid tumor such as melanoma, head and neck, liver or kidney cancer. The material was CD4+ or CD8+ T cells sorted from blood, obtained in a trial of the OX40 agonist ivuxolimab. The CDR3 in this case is CASSSGVAGIREQFF. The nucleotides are TGCGCCAGCAGCTCTGGGGTAGCGGGAATTCGTGAGCAGTTCTTC.